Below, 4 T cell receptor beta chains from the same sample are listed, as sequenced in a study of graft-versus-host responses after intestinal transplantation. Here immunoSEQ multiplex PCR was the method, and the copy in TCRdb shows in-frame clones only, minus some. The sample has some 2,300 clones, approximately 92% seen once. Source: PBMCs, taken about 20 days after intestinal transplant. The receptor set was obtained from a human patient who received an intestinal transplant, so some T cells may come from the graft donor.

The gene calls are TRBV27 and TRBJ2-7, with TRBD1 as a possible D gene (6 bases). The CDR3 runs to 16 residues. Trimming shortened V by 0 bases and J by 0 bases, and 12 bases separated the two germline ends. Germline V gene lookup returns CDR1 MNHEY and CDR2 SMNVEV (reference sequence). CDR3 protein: CASSLSGQGPSYEQYF. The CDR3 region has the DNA TGTGCCAGCAGTTTATCGGGTCAGGGGCCCTCCTACGAGCAGTACTTC.

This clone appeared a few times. This CDR3 reads CASSQDLAEATDTQYF. The CDR3 DNA follows: TGCGCCAGCAGCCAAGATCTAGCGGAGGCCACAGATACGCAGTATTTT. V gene TRBV4-1 combines with J gene TRBJ2-3; 7 bases match TRBD2. The CDR3 covers 16 residues. Looked up from germline, CDR1 is MGHRA and CDR2 is YSYEKL. V lost 0 bases and J lost 2; bases outside the gene matches: 5.

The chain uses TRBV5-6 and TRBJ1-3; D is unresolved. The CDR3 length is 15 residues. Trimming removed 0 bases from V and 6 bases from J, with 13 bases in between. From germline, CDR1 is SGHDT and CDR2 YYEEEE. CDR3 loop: CASSLAARRENTIYF. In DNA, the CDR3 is TGTGCCAGCAGCTTGGCGGCCCGGAGGGAAAACACCATATATTTT.

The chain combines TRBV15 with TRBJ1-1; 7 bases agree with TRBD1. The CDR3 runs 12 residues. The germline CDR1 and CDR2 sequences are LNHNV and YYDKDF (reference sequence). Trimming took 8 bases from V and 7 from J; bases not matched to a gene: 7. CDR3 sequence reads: CATGAGGGEAFF. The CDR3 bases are TGTGCCACCGGGGCAGGGGGTGGTGAAGCTTTCTTT.